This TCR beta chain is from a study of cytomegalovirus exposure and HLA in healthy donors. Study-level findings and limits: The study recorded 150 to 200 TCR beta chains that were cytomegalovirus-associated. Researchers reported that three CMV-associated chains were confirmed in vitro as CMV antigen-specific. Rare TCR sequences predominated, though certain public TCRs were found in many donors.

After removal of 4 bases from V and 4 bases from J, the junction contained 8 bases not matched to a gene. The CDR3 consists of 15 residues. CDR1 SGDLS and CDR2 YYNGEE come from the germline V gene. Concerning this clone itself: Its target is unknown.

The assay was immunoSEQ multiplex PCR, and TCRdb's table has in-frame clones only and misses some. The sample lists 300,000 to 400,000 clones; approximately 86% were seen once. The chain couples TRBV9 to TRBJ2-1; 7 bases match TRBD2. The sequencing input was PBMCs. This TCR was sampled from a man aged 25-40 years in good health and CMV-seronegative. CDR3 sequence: CASSPGGNRYNEQFF. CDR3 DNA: TGTGCCAGCAGCCCCGGGGGGAATAGATACAATGAGCAGTTCTTC.